The 2 T cell receptor beta chains presented below share a single source sample, sequenced in a study of vaccination effects on CD4 cells after COVID-19. No antigen is known for these receptors. ViraFEST used viral peptide pools to expand antigen-specific CD4+ T cells before sequencing. Following culture for about 11 days, CD4+ T cells were isolated. It was between March and December 2020 that the person had a SARS-CoV-2 infection confirmed by PCR. Vaccination of participants consisted of two doses of either the BNT162b2 or mRNA-1273 vaccine. This table comes from immunoSEQ multiplex PCR, and its TCRdb copy is limited to in-frame clones, with some not included. This table holds almost 15,000 clones, roughly 80% found once. The sample was CD4+ T cells from PBMCs cultured with HCoV-NL63 spike peptides, taken after COVID-19 vaccination. The receptors originated from a human donor who had a prior SARS-CoV-2 infection.

This clone was detected a few times. The rearrangement joins TRBV4-2 to TRBJ1-2; D is undetermined. Per germline, CDR1 LGHNA and CDR2 YNFKEQ. Trimming cost V 0 bases and J 6 bases, with 14 bases left between them. The CDR3 loop spans 15 amino acids. The DNA of the CDR3 is TGTGCCAGCAGCCAAGATCGGTGGTCTTTTAATGGCTACACCTTC. Amino acids: CASSQDRWSFNGYTF.

This chain connects TRBV5-5 to TRBJ1-5; TRBD1 matches at 11 bases. Per the germline V gene, CDR1 is SGHKS and CDR2 is YYEKEE (reference sequence). This CDR3 comprises 17 residues. Trimming took 3 bases from V and 1 from J; bases not matched to a gene: 6. Written as DNA, the CDR3 is TGTGCCAGCAGCTGGCACCGGGACAGGGGGAGCAATCAGCCCCAGCATTTT. This codes for CASSWHRDRGSNQPQHF.